These 14 T cell receptor beta chains were all obtained from the same sample, sequenced in a study of cytomegalovirus exposure and HLA in healthy donors. Both 60 Vbeta primers and 13 Jbeta primers went into the PCR. Sequenced by immunoSEQ multiplex PCR; TCRdb stores in-frame clones only, minus some. The sample holds around 200,000 clones, approximately 85% seen once. Sequenced sample: PBMCs. The source is a woman between 18 and 30 years old in good health and CMV-seronegative.

CDR3 nucleotide sequence: TGCGCCAGCAGCTTGACAGTGCGAGGGCCTACTAACTATGGCTACACCTTC. It is translated as CASSLTVRGPTNYGYTF. The chain employs TRBV5-1 and TRBJ1-2; D gene unclear. The germline gives CDR1 SGHRS, CDR2 YFSETQ. The CDR3 extends over 17 amino acids. Trimming took 1 base from V and 0 from J, leaving 16 bases between them. Full variable domain (remainder filled in from reference TRBV5-1 and TRBJ1-2): KAGVTQTPRYLIKTRGQQVTLSCSPISGHRSVSWYQQTPGQGLQFLFEYFSETQRNKGNFPGRFSGRQFSNSRSEMNVSTLELGDSALYLCASSLTVRGPTNYGYTFGSGTRLTVV.

The CDR3: CASSAGQGAWNFGANVLTF. CDR3 DNA: TGTGCCAGCAGTGCGGGACAGGGGGCGTGGAATTTTGGGGCCAACGTCCTGACTTTC. The gene calls are TRBV6-1 and TRBJ2-6; 12 nucleotides line up with TRBD1. The V gene end was trimmed by 4 bases and the J gene end by 3 bases; junction bases not matched to a gene: 10. The CDR3 runs to 19 residues. Germline V CDR1 and CDR2: MNHNS, SASEGT.

This clone was found once. The chain joins TRBV25-1 to TRBJ1-1, with D perhaps TRBD1 (6 bases). Germline CDR1 is MGHDK and CDR2 is SYGVNS. The CDR3 extends over 15 amino acids. V lost 2 bases, J lost 0 bases, and 10 bases lay in between. The CDR3 loop reads CASSERTVMNTEAFF. CDR3 nucleotide sequence: TGTGCCAGCAGTGAACGGACAGTCATGAACACTGAAGCTTTCTTT.

This clone has a handful of counts. The chain is built from TRBV6-5 and TRBJ2-5, with D maybe TRBD1 (6 bases). CDR1 MNHEY and CDR2 SVGAGI come from the germline V gene. This CDR3 spans 12 amino acids. V was shortened by 0 bases and J by 9 bases, with 8 bases between the two germline ends. The CDR3 is CASSYSGAPQYF. The CDR3 DNA sequence: TGTGCCAGCAGTTACTCGGGGGCACCCCAGTACTTC.

The chain employs TRBV28 and TRBJ1-2; D remains unclear. The CDR3 runs 13 residues. Deletions cut 8 bases from V and 8 bases from J, with 18 bases between. CDR1 and CDR2 from the germline V gene are MDHEN and SYDVKM. The CDR3 loop is CASGVGSTFGYTF. The DNA of the CDR3 is TGTGCCAGCGGAGTTGGGTCTACCTTCGGCTACACCTTC.

The rearrangement joins TRBV18 to TRBJ2-2, with 9 bases fitting TRBD2. The CDR3 consists of 18 residues. Per germline, CDR1 KGHSH and CDR2 LQKENI. J was trimmed by 6 bases and V by 2 bases; bases with no gene match: 13. The CDR3 here is CASSPNVRGGAAAGELFF. DNA for the CDR3: TGTGCCAGCTCACCAAACGTCCGCGGGGGGGCTGCGGCCGGGGAGCTGTTTTTT.

The chain joins TRBV29-1 to TRBJ2-7; 7 bases line up with TRBD1. CDR1 and CDR2 from the germline V gene are SQVTM and ANQGSEA. The V segment lost 8 bases and the J segment 1 base; nucleotides outside the gene matches: 11. The CDR3 spans 14 residues. CDR3 amino acids: CSTRQGPYSYEQYF. The CDR3 nucleotides read TGCAGCACAAGACAGGGCCCATATTCCTACGAGCAGTACTTC.

J is TRBJ2-7 and V is TRBV27; no clear D gene. CDR1 is MNHEY and CDR2 is SMNVEV in the germline V gene (reference sequence). Trimming cost V 5 bases and J 6 bases, with 11 bases left between them. The CDR3 spans 12 residues. The CDR3 region has the DNA TGTGCCAGCAGTCCCCCCCCCAGCGAGCAGTACTTC. Its protein is CASSPPPSEQYF.

As regards this clone: Within the sample, other DNA sequences also encode this same CDR3. CDR3 coding DNA: TGTGCCAGCAGTTTAGGACAGGGTACCTACGAGCAGTACTTC. This gives the protein CASSLGQGTYEQYF. The rearrangement joins TRBV27 to TRBJ2-7; 8 nucleotides match TRBD1. This CDR3 region has 14 residues. J lost 2 bases, V lost 2 bases, and 2 bases had no gene match. Germline assignment: CDR1 MNHEY and CDR2 SMNVEV (reference sequence).

This chain joins TRBV5-1 and TRBJ1-4; tentatively, D is TRBD1 (5 bases). The V end was cut by 2 bases, the J end by 7 bases, with 15 bases between. Germline V gives CDR1 SGHRS, CDR2 YFSETQ. The CDR3 is made up of 15 amino acids. The CDR3 nucleotides read TGCGCCAGCAGCTTAACGGGGACTTATAGTGAAAAACTGTTTTTT. It encodes CASSLTGTYSEKLFF.

This clone showed up just a few times. This chain links TRBV27 with TRBJ1-1, with a weak D call TRBD1 (5 bases). The germline V gene encodes CDR1 MNHEY and CDR2 SMNVEV (reference sequence). The CDR3 sequence is 15 residues long. V was cut by 4 bases and J by 0 bases, with 12 bases left in between. Written as DNA, the CDR3 is TGTGCCAGCAGTTCGCCGGGAGGGGTGAACACTGAAGCTTTCTTT. It yields the protein CASSSPGGVNTEAFF.

The genes are TRBV27 and TRBJ2-2, with D perhaps matching TRBD1 (6 bases). V lost 4 bases to trimming and J lost 8 bases, with 11 bases between them. In germline, CDR1 is MNHEY, CDR2 SMNVEV (reference sequence). The CDR3 extends over 13 amino acids. The CDR3: CASSWGPGGELFF. In DNA, the CDR3 is TGTGCCAGCAGTTGGGGGCCAGGGGGGGAGCTGTTTTTT.

This clone has a handful of counts. The chain is built from TRBV27 and TRBJ2-7, with D uncertain. The CDR3 loop spans 13 amino acids. CDR1 and CDR2 (germline): MNHEY, SMNVEV (reference sequence). V was clipped by 3 bases and J by 0 bases, with 6 bases between them. CDR3 nucleotide sequence: TGTGCCAGCAGTTTGTCTACCTCCTACGAGCAGTACTTC. This gives the protein CASSLSTSYEQYF.

The V call is TRBV7-3, the J call TRBJ2-1; a weak D match, TRBD1 (6 bases). V lost 1 base to trimming and J lost 0 bases, with 13 bases between them. The V gene's germline CDR1 is SGHTA and CDR2 FQGTGA. CDR3 size: 17 residues. CDR3: CASSLIPRQASYNEQFF. The DNA for the CDR3 is TGTGCCAGCAGCTTAATCCCAAGACAGGCCTCCTACAATGAGCAGTTCTTC.